Listed below are T cell receptor beta chains from one sample, sequenced in a study of lymphopenia after photon versus proton radiotherapy. The protocol was immunoSEQ multiplex PCR, while the TCRdb copy is restricted to in-frame clones and leaves out a portion. The top ten hold roughly 23% of the sample, which has fewer than 25,000 clones, about four fifths seen once. Sequenced here: peripheral blood, sampled from a patient treated with photon-based radiotherapy. Receptors originate from a man aged 35 to 55 with gastric cancer. CDR3s include the opening cysteine and the closing phenylalanine or tryptophan. The order of the fields is V gene, J gene, CDR3 length, CDR3 protein.

v_call: TRBV11-2
j_call: TRBJ2-7
cdr3_length: 16
cdr3_aa: CASSPRASGGGYEQYF

v_call: TRBV5-1
j_call: TRBJ2-6
cdr3_length: 14
cdr3_aa: CASSLRSGANVLTF

v_call: TRBV9
j_call: TRBJ2-5
cdr3_length: 15
cdr3_aa: CASSGGGSFQETQYF

v_call: TRBV13
j_call: TRBJ1-3
cdr3_length: 14
cdr3_aa: CASNTQSSGNTIYF

v_call: TRBV6-5
j_call: TRBJ1-1
cdr3_length: 13
cdr3_aa: CASSRTGVPEAFF

v_call: TRBV7-5
j_call: TRBJ1-6
cdr3_length: 14
cdr3_aa: CASSFDQAGDPLQF

v_call: TRBV5-1
j_call: TRBJ2-5
cdr3_length: 14
cdr3_aa: CASSGVGFQETQYF

v_call: TRBV27
j_call: TRBJ1-1
cdr3_length: 15
cdr3_aa: CASSPKRTTNTEAFF

v_call: TRBV18
j_call: TRBJ2-7
cdr3_length: 14
cdr3_aa: CASSPQDSDYEQYF

v_call: TRBV6-5
j_call: TRBJ2-1
cdr3_length: 15
cdr3_aa: CASSPYGTVYNEQFF

v_call: TRBV7-6
j_call: TRBJ1-4
cdr3_length: 16
cdr3_aa: CASSNLPGATNEKLFF

v_call: TRBV19
j_call: TRBJ2-2
cdr3_length: 15
cdr3_aa: CASTLGGAHGGELFF

v_call: TRBV6-5
j_call: TRBJ1-6
cdr3_length: 15
cdr3_aa: CASSLGQGYRSPLHF

v_call: TRBV4-3
j_call: TRBJ1-2
cdr3_length: 14
cdr3_aa: CASSQAYTGLGYTF

v_call: TRBV7-8
j_call: TRBJ1-3
cdr3_length: 15
cdr3_aa: CASSLGPRARNTIYF

v_call: TRBV7-2
j_call: TRBJ1-1
cdr3_length: 13
cdr3_aa: CASSLARDTQAFF

v_call: TRBV15
j_call: TRBJ1-5
cdr3_length: 20
cdr3_aa: CATSRADRVWPRDSNQPQHF

v_call: TRBV2
j_call: TRBJ2-1
cdr3_length: 17
cdr3_aa: CASSEYRIPSLYNEQFF

v_call: TRBV9
j_call: TRBJ2-3
cdr3_length: 15
cdr3_aa: CASSVGSGAADTQYF

v_call: TRBV29-1
j_call: TRBJ2-3
cdr3_length: 14
cdr3_aa: CSVSPTRSADTQYF

v_call: TRBV6-5
j_call: TRBJ2-1
cdr3_length: 13
cdr3_aa: CASRTSGDNEQFF

v_call: TRBV4-1
j_call: TRBJ2-2
cdr3_length: 17
cdr3_aa: CASSQIDMGLRAGELFF

v_call: TRBV28
j_call: TRBJ1-5
cdr3_length: 14
cdr3_aa: CASSPNPGNQPQHF

v_call: TRBV5-6
j_call: TRBJ2-3
cdr3_length: 14
cdr3_aa: CASSLVASADTQYF

v_call: TRBV4-3
j_call: TRBJ1-2
cdr3_length: 14
cdr3_aa: CASSPVGGIYGYTF

v_call: TRBV19
j_call: TRBJ1-5
cdr3_length: 16
cdr3_aa: CASRGARQHSNQPQHF

v_call: TRBV11-3
j_call: TRBJ2-5
cdr3_length: 15
cdr3_aa: CASSLGLTGQETQYF

v_call: TRBV2
j_call: TRBJ1-1
cdr3_length: 13
cdr3_aa: CASAPIEDTEAFF

v_call: TRBV2
j_call: TRBJ2-7
cdr3_length: 14
cdr3_aa: CASKFGPSSYEQYF

v_call: TRBV2
j_call: TRBJ1-5
cdr3_length: 15
cdr3_aa: CASRGGRYSNQPQHF

v_call: TRBV7-9
j_call: TRBJ1-5
cdr3_length: 14
cdr3_aa: CASSLEEGNQPQHF

v_call: TRBV10-3
j_call: TRBJ1-2
cdr3_length: 13
cdr3_aa: CAISESTGYGYTF

v_call: TRBV5-1
j_call: TRBJ1-1
cdr3_length: 18
cdr3_aa: CASSLLSPTGGTRTEAFF

v_call: TRBV4-2
j_call: TRBJ2-7
cdr3_length: 16
cdr3_aa: CASSAQSGTGHYEQYF

v_call: TRBV30
j_call: TRBJ1-2
cdr3_length: 13
cdr3_aa: CAWSVARSYGYTF

v_call: TRBV5-8
j_call: TRBJ1-5
cdr3_length: 14
cdr3_aa: CASSPRVGNQPQHF

v_call: TRBV6-4
j_call: TRBJ2-7
cdr3_length: 15
cdr3_aa: CANLLEGQGGTEQYF

v_call: TRBV6-1
j_call: TRBJ2-3
cdr3_length: 14
cdr3_aa: CASRGWTLTDTQYF